The sequence of this T cell receptor beta chain was determined in a study of cytomegalovirus exposure and HLA in healthy donors. Some clones are missing from TCRdb's copy, which holds only in-frame ones; the method was immunoSEQ multiplex PCR. The data hold some 69,000 clones, with approximately 96% observed a single time. Germline CDR1 is MNHEY and CDR2 is SMNVEV (reference sequence). With V trimmed by 7 bases and J by 4 bases, 8 bases remained unmatched. CDR3 length: 15 amino acids. The sample was PBMCs. This clonotype was sampled from a woman between 18 and 29 years old in good health and CMV-seropositive. V and J are TRBV27 and TRBJ2-1; 9 bases agree with TRBD2. CDR3 nucleotide sequence: TGTGCCAGCAAAACCGGGACTAGCCTGTACAATGAGCAGTTCTTC. Translation gives CASKTGTSLYNEQFF.